This TCR beta chain is from a study of blood T cell repertoires in COVID-19. Study information: Both acute and convalescent COVID-19 samples were obtained from the United States, Italy and Spain. T cells, B-cell-depleted T cells, or PBMCs supplied cDNA or gDNA.

Clones were read by immunoSEQ multiplex PCR, and TCRdb kept only the in-frame ones, dropping some. The sample lists around 200,000 clones, about 82% seen once, with around 6% in the top ten. Individuals drawn from 24 US areas were roughly 18 to 95 years old. Clinical history reported by participants formed the basis on which cohorts were assigned. This CDR3 spans 13 amino acids. Germline V gene sequence: CDR1 MDHEN, CDR2 SYDVKM. V was shortened by 2 bases and J by 7 bases, with 11 bases between the two germline ends. V and J are TRBV28 and TRBJ1-2, with D maybe TRBD1 (5 bases). This receptor was identified in a man aged 40-50 years with acute COVID-19. Sequencing was carried out using PBMCs or T cells enriched from blood (not recorded which). CDR3 sequence (DNA): TGTGCCAGCAGTTTACGGGGGATGGGTGGCTACACCTTC. It translates to CASSLRGMGGYTF.